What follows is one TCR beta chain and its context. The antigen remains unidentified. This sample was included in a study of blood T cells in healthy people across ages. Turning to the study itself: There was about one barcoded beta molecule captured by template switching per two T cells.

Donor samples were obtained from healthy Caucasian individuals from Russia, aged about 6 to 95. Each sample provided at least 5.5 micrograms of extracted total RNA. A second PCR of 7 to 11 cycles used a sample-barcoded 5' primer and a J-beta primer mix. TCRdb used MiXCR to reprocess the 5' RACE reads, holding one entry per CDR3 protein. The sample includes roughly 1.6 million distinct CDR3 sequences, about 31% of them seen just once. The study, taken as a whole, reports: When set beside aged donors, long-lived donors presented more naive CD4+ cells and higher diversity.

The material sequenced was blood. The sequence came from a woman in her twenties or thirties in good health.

The DNA of the CDR3 is TGTGCCAGCAGTTCCCCCCCGCGTTACGAGCAGTACTTC. Translated, it gives CASSSPPRYEQYF. V is TRBV28 and J is TRBJ2-7; no clear D. This CDR3 is built from 13 residues. CDR1 and CDR2 from the germline V gene are MDHEN and SYDVKM. The V end was cut by 4 bases, the J end by 4 bases, with 11 bases between.